The sample holds a few counts of the clone carrying this TCR beta chain. The CDR3 runs 11 residues. Trimming left V 5 bases short and J 13 bases short, with 14 bases between. From germline, CDR1 is MNHEY and CDR2 SVGAGI. The source of the sample is a study of T-cell memory formation after mild COVID-19. MiXCR was run by TCRdb on the 5' RACE reads, yielding one entry per CDR3 protein. The data hold fewer than 650,000 distinct CDR3 sequences, with roughly 17% observed a single time. Sequencing input: PBMCs or a T cell subset sorted from them (not recorded which). The receptor was derived from an adult woman who had mild COVID-19 (a few samples of this study predate the infection). Cell type and time point are not known. The chain joins TRBV6-5 to TRBJ1-1; D perhaps matches TRBD1 (5 bases). CDR3 sequence reads: CASSAAGSVFF. Here the CDR3 DNA reads TGTGCCAGCAGTGCCGCAGGGTCGGTTTTCTTT.